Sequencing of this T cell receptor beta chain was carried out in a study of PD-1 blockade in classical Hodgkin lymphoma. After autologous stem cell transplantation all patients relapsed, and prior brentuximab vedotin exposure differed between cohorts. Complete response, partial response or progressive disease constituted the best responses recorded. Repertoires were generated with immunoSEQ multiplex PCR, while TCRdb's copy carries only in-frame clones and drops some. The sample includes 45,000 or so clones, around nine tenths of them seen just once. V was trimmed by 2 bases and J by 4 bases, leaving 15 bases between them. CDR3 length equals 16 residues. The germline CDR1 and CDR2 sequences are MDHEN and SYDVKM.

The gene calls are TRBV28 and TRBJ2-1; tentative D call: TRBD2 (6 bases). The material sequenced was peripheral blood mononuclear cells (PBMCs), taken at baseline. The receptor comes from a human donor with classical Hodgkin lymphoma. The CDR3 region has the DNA TGTGCCAGCAGTTTAGGAGGCGGGGCTGGGTACAATGAGCAGTTCTTC. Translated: CASSLGGGAGYNEQFF.